These 9 T cell receptor beta chains originate from one sample sequenced in a study of monozygotic twins with inflammatory bowel disease. TCRdb derives one entry per CDR3 protein from the 5' RACE reads, leaving out DNA. This sample's table reports over 100,000 distinct CDR3 sequences. Sequencing was carried out using blood. Receptor source: a human donor with ulcerative colitis or Crohn's disease, or a healthy co-twin of an affected twin (not recorded which).

The V and J genes are TRBV15 and TRBJ2-1; the D gene TCRdb calls, TRBD1, cannot be checked with no DNA. CDR1 and CDR2 (germline): LNHNV, YYDKDF (reference sequence). The CDR3 has 15 residues. The CDR3 protein is CATSREGWGFNEQFF.

CDR3 in amino acids: CAIRKQLTTNEKLFF. V usage is TRBV10-3 and J usage is TRBJ1-4. Per the germline V gene, CDR1 is ENHRY and CDR2 is SYGVKD. The CDR3 runs 15 residues.

This chain joins TRBV20-1 and TRBJ2-4. Germline CDR1 is DFQATT and CDR2 is SNEGSKA (reference sequence). The CDR3 contains 13 residues. The CDR3 sequence: CSAWDLAKNIQYF.

The chain recombines TRBV19 with TRBJ2-7. The CDR3 is 12 amino acids. CDR1 is LNHDA, CDR2 SQIVND, per germline (reference sequence). The chain's CDR3 is CASSILDGEQYF.

The chain is built from TRBV7-2 and TRBJ2-7; the TCRdb D gene call, TRBD2, has no DNA to confirm it. From germline, CDR1 is SGHTA and CDR2 FQGNSA. The CDR3 has 15 amino acids. The chain's CDR3 is CASSLDLAGPYEQYF.

The chain links TRBV12-3 or TRBV12-4 to TRBJ2-1; TCRdb's D call, TRBD1, is unchecked because there is no DNA. The CDR3 spans 15 residues. CDR3 loop: CASSLSRATGLEQFF.

V usage is TRBV5-1 and J usage is TRBJ2-1. This CDR3 has 13 residues. Germline CDR1 and CDR2: SGHRS and YFSETQ. This CDR3 is CASSLEWYNEQFF.

The rearrangement links TRBV5-5 to TRBJ1-5. CDR3 size: 17 residues. CDR1 is SGHKS, CDR2 YYEKEE, per germline (reference sequence). This CDR3 reads CASSLGVDPYSNQPQHF.

The V call is TRBV4-1, the J call TRBJ1-3. The CDR3 runs 16 residues. The V gene's germline CDR1 is MGHRA and CDR2 YSYEKL. CDR3 loop: CASSQLARISGNTIYF.